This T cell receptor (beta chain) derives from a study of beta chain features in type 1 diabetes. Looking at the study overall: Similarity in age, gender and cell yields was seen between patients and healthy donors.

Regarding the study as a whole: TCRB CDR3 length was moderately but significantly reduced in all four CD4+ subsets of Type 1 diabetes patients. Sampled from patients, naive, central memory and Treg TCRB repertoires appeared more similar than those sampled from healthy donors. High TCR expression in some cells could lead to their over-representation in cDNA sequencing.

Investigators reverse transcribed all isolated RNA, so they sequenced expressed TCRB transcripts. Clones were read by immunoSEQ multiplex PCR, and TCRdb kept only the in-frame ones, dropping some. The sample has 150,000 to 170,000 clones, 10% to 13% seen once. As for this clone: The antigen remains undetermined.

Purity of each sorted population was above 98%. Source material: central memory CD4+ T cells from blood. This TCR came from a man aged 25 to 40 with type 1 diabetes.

The CDR3 DNA is TGTGCCAGCAGCTCCGGGATTAACTCCTACAATGAGCAGTTCTTC. It yields the protein CASSSGINSYNEQFF. The chain couples TRBV7-2 to TRBJ2-1; possible D gene TRBD2, 5 bases. The germline CDR1 and CDR2 sequences are SGHTA and FQGNSA. This CDR3 is built from 15 residues. V dropped 4 bases and J dropped 0 bases, with 10 bases sitting between them. Full variable domain (rest looked up from reference TRBV7-2 and TRBJ2-1): GAGVSQSPSNKVTEKGKDVELRCDPISGHTALYWYRQSLGQGLEFLIYFQGNSAPDKSGLPSDRFSAERTGGSVSTLTIQRTQQEDSAVYLCASSSGINSYNEQFFGPGTRLTVL.